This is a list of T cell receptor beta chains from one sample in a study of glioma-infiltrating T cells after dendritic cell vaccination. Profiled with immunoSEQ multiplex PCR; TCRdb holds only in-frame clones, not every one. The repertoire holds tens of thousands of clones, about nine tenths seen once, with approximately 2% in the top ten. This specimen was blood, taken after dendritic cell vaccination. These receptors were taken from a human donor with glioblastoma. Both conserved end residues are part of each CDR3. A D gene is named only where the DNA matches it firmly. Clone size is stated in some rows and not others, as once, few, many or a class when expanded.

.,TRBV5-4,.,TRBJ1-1,CASRGGLAGEAFF,TGTGCCAGCAGGGGGGGTCTCGCAGGTGAAGCTTTCTTT
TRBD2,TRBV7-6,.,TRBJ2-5,CASSSAGGRETQYF,TGTGCCAGCAGCTCGGCGGGGGGGCGAGAGACCCAGTACTTC
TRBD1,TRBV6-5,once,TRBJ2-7,CASSRGQGYEQYF,TGTGCCAGCAGTCGGGGACAGGGCTACGAGCAGTACTTC
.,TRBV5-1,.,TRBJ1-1,CASSPLELFRGTEAFF,TGCGCCAGCAGCCCACTCGAGCTCTTTAGGGGGACTGAAGCTTTCTTT
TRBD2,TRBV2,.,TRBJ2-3,CASTFLAGGSTDTQYF,TGTGCCAGCACATTCCTAGCGGGGGGGAGCACAGATACGCAGTATTTT
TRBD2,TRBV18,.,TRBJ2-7,CASSPGAGRGEQYF,TGTGCCAGCTCACCAGGAGCAGGGAGGGGCGAGCAGTACTTC
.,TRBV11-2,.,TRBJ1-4,CASSPGGRDEKLFF,TGTGCCAGCAGCCCCGGGGGGCGTGATGAAAAACTGTTTTTT
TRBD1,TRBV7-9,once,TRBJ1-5,CASSAATGTDQPQHF,TGTGCCAGCAGCGCAGCGACAGGGACGGATCAGCCCCAGCATTTT
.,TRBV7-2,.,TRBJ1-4,CASSWQGLLDDEKLFF,TGTGCCAGCAGCTGGCAGGGTCTCCTTGATGATGAAAAACTGTTTTTT
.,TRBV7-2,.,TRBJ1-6,CASTTRAGARNSPLHF,TGTGCCAGCACCACCAGGGCGGGGGCGAGGAATTCACCCCTCCACTTT
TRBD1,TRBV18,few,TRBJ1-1,CASHRGDTEAFF,TGTGCCAGCCACAGGGGCGACACTGAAGCTTTCTTT
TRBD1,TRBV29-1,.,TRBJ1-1,CSVGTGNTEAFF,TGCAGCGTTGGGACAGGGAACACTGAAGCTTTCTTT